This T cell receptor (beta chain) was recovered during a study of CD8 T cells in Susac syndrome. When the RNA was reverse transcribed, random hexamers were used with an input of 0.5 to 1 ug. TCRdb recomputed calls from the immunoSEQ multiplex PCR reads with MiXCR, one row per CDR3 protein. The table lists around 200,000 distinct CDR3 sequences, 95% of them singletons. This CDR3 contains 15 residues. CDR1 and CDR2 from the germline V gene are SNHLY and FYNNEI. The V end lost 6 bases, the J end lost 2 bases, and 16 bases lay between the germline ends. The origin of this receptor is a human donor with multiple sclerosis. The sample taken for sequencing was CD4+ T cells from PBMCs. The rearrangement uses TRBV2 and TRBJ2-5; possible D gene TRBD2, 6 bases. CDR3 in DNA: TGTGCCAGCAGGGACGGGACTGGGGGGCAAGAGACCCAGTACTTC. Its translation: CASRDGTGGQETQYF.